This T cell receptor beta chain originates from a study of identical twins (dated by TCRdb to 2016 to 2017). Broadly, across the study: TCR alpha and beta repertoires from monozygotic twins, unrelated adults of various ages and cord blood were deep-sequenced to test whether fetal clonotypes persist. To rule out contamination, the twin experiments were replicated at different times with different library preparation protocols. What the authors observed across the whole study: Invariant T cells such as MAIT and iNKT could partly confound zero-insertion analyses, though diverse VJ usage argued against this for most clonotypes. In monozygotic twins, recombination models systematically underestimated out-of-frame TCR alpha sharing, but the models matched the sharing seen between unrelated individuals. Abundant cord blood beta clonotypes had fewer insertions, young adult naive repertoires showed a similar but weaker trend, and memory repertoires showed no such trend. Compared with coincidental sharing between unrelated individuals, out-of-frame TCR alpha sequences shared between twins showed an excess of sequences with low generation probability. The excess sharing between twins in beta out-of-frame sequences was weaker because fewer shared sequences reduced the signal-to-noise ratio. Conclusions relied on cross-sectional statistical analysis, since the same donors could not be followed over many years.

The receptor library was made with 5' RACE. Instrument on record: Illumina HiSeq 2000. Template switching added a universal primer binding site, and the final cDNA carried a unique molecular identifier that allowed TCR cDNA molecules to be counted accurately. Specific primers in the conserved constant-segment region were used to synthesize first-strand cDNA for the TCR alpha and beta chains. To control for contamination, every cDNA library carried two barcodes: a SMART-Mk sample barcode plus Illumina barcodes. TruSeq adapter sequences along with Illumina sample barcodes were introduced in two successive PCR steps. The TCR alpha and beta cDNA libraries were sequenced on the Illumina HiSeq platform using custom primers. In the paper's pipeline: Unique molecular identifiers were extracted from raw reads with MiGEC, and CDR3 positions were determined with MiXCR. Recombination models were inferred per individual with the repgenHMM and IGoR tools using an EM algorithm. Shared clonotypes were analyzed with the tcR package in R, and sharing was normalized by the product of cloneset sizes. To study raw recombination free of thymic and clonal selection effects, out-of-frame nonproductive sequences were analyzed. In-frame beta chains were kept once TCRdb had trimmed the public reads at Q25 with fastp and called clones with MiXCR. Here each entry gathers all rows of one CDR3 protein and keeps the most common genes and DNA. TCRdb, not the authors, supplied the V and J calls. The sample includes approximately 690,000 distinct CDR3 sequences, with roughly 6% observed a single time. Jointly, the top ten make up approximately 1.6% of the sample.

As regards this clonotype: Its antigen has not been determined. Base-call qualities are not available, and no considerably larger clone is one nucleotide away.

Every donor was a healthy Caucasian. Three unrelated non-twin adults were additionally sequenced: a male aged 18 to 30, a male aged 50 to 59 and a female aged 50 to 59. Miltenyi CD45RO+ enrichment and human naive T-cell isolation kits were used to isolate memory (CD45RO+) and naive T cells from PBMC. Sequenced: naive T cells sorted from blood. Sample cell subset or site, as interpreted from the label and publication: cells isolated with a human naive T-cell isolation kit. This clonotype was obtained from a man between 18 and 29 years old in good health.

The CDR3 corresponds to CSARGASGSGETQYF. The DNA is TGCAGTGCTAGAGGTGCTAGCGGGAGTGGGGAGACCCAGTACTTC. The chain is assembled from TRBV20-1 and TRBJ2-5, with 10 bases aligning to TRBD2. The germline V and J ends show losses of 1 base and 5 bases respectively, and no gene match explains 7 bases of the junction. From the cysteine through the phenylalanine, the CDR3 covers 15 amino acids. The only DNA kept is the CDR3, 45 bases in frame from the first base. From a lookup of the germline V gene (reference sequence), CDR1 and CDR2 are DFQATT and SNEGSKA.